These T cell receptor beta chains were read from a single sample in a study of response to subunit inactivated influenza vaccine. TCRdb processed the RT-PCR reads anew with MiXCR; each CDR3 protein has one entry. The table lists about 650,000 distinct CDR3 sequences, around 13% of them singletons. Material: PBMCs from blood, obtained 14 days before vaccination. Every receptor here comes from a middle-aged man who received an inactivated influenza vaccine. CDR3s include the opening cysteine and the closing phenylalanine or tryptophan. D genes are given only for firm matches. Rows give clone size only sometimes, using once, few, many, or a class for an expanded clone.

j_call v_call d_call clone_size cdr3_aa cdr3_nt
TRBJ2-3 TRBV5-1 TRBD2 few CASSPGASGGVDTQYF TGCGCCAGCAGCCCGGGGGCTAGCGGGGGTGTAGATACGCAGTATTTT
TRBJ2-3 TRBV12-2 . . CASRLAIARLAGDDTDTQYF TGTGCAAGTCGCTTGGCCATAGCGCGACTAGCGGGAGATGACACAGATACGCAGTATTTT
TRBJ1-5 TRBV20-1 . . CSARMPGDSNQPQHF TGCAGTGCTAGAATGCCAGGAGATAGCAATCAGCCCCAGCATTTT
TRBJ2-3 TRBV6-5 . . CASSYGVNGPSTDTQYF TGTGCCAGCAGTTACGGAGTGAACGGCCCTAGCACAGATACGCAGTATTTT
TRBJ2-6 TRBV5-4 TRBD1 . CASSLGRTGAPPGANVLTF TGTGCCAGCAGCTTGGGTAGGACAGGGGCTCCTCCTGGGGCCAACGTCCTGACTTTC
TRBJ2-5 TRBV6-2/TRBV6-3 . few CASSQMGHSFQETQYF TGTGCCAGCAGCCAGATGGGACACTCTTTTCAGGAGACCCAGTACTTC
TRBJ2-4 TRBV7-2 . few CASSPVRRATKNIQYF TGTGCCAGCAGCCCCGTTCGGCGGGCGACCAAAAACATTCAGTACTTC
TRBJ2-5 TRBV12-3/TRBV12-4 TRBD2 . CASSLMAGGPWETQYF TGTGCCAGCAGTTTAATGGCGGGGGGGCCCTGGGAGACCCAGTACTTC
TRBJ2-1 TRBV5-1 . many CASSRGGFDEQFF TGCGCCAGCAGCCGCGGGGGCTTCGATGAGCAGTTCTTC
TRBJ2-7 TRBV5-6 . . CASSLRGITSEQYF TGTGCCAGCAGCCTAAGGGGTATAACGTCTGAGCAGTACTTC
TRBJ1-1 TRBV20-1 . many CSAKKGGHTEAFF TGCAGTGCTAAAAAAGGAGGGCACACTGAAGCTTTCTTT
TRBJ2-2 TRBV7-2 TRBD1 . CASSLGTGGASGELFF TGTGCCAGCAGCTTAGGGACAGGGGGCGCCTCCGGGGAGCTGTTTTTT
TRBJ1-3 TRBV12-3/TRBV12-4 . . CASSGGPGNTIYF TGTGCCAGCAGTGGTGGACCCGGAAACACCATATATTTT
TRBJ2-1 TRBV5-1 . once CASSLVPPLHGSNNEQFF TGCGCCAGCAGCTTAGTGCCTCCCCTCCATGGCTCCAACAATGAGCAGTTCTTC
TRBJ2-1 TRBV5-1 TRBD1 few CASSWGTGGGEQFF TGCGCCAGCAGCTGGGGGACAGGGGGCGGTGAGCAGTTCTTC
TRBJ2-7 TRBV11-2 . many CASSLVDDSSYEQYF TGTGCCAGCAGCTTAGTGGACGATAGCTCCTACGAGCAGTACTTC
TRBJ2-1 TRBV24-1 TRBD2 few CATSDLTSGTSHNEQFF TGTGCCACCAGTGATCTTACTAGCGGGACGTCTCACAATGAGCAGTTCTTC
TRBJ2-3 TRBV5-1 TRBD1 few CASSLAPLGQDTTVF TGCGCCAGCAGCTTGGCCCCCTTAGGACAGGACACGACCGTTTTT
TRBJ1-4 TRBV14 TRBD1 many CASSTQGAKREKLFF TGTGCCAGCAGCACCCAGGGGGCGAAACGAGAAAAACTGTTTTTT
TRBJ2-5 TRBV5-1 . many CASSLGSQETQYF TGCGCCAGCAGCTTGGGGTCCCAAGAGACCCAGTACTTC
TRBJ2-2 TRBV6-2/TRBV6-3 . . CASSYAITGELFF TGTGCCAGCAGTTACGCCATCACCGGGGAGCTGTTTTTT
TRBJ2-7 TRBV7-6 . few CASSAAGARYSYEQYF TGTGCCAGCAGCGCGGCGGGGGCGCGGTACTCCTACGAGCAGTACTTC
TRBJ2-7 TRBV5-1 . many CASSAQGGYEQYF TGCGCCAGCAGCGCGCAGGGTGGCTACGAGCAGTACTTC
TRBJ2-7 TRBV20-1 TRBD2 few CSARDTSGRYYEQYF TGCAGTGCTAGAGATACCAGCGGGAGGTACTACGAGCAGTACTTC
TRBJ2-1 TRBV9 TRBD2 few CASSALLKLAGGPGEQFF TGTGCCAGCAGCGCCCTACTAAAGCTAGCGGGGGGGCCAGGTGAGCAGTTCTTC
TRBJ1-1 TRBV6-2/TRBV6-3 . few CASSYSSTPGVNTEAFF TGTGCCAGCAGTTACTCTTCCACGCCGGGCGTGAACACTGAAGCTTTCTTT
TRBJ2-7 TRBV3-1 TRBD1 few CASTGDRGYDEQYF TGTGCCAGCACCGGGGACAGGGGGTACGACGAGCAGTACTTC
TRBJ2-1 TRBV20-1 TRBD2 few CSAPGLAGGDEQFF TGCAGTGCTCCGGGACTAGCGGGGGGGGATGAGCAGTTCTTC
TRBJ2-5 TRBV28 . . CASSFTGLAQETQYF TGTGCCAGCAGTTTTACGGGACTTGCGCAAGAGACCCAGTACTTC
TRBJ2-2 TRBV4-1 TRBD1 few CASSLGQGAGGELFF TGCGCCAGCAGCCTAGGACAGGGGGCCGGCGGGGAGCTGTTTTTT
TRBJ1-5 TRBV6-2/TRBV6-3 . many CASRSGGVGNQPQHF TGTGCCAGCAGGAGCGGAGGGGTAGGCAATCAGCCCCAGCATTTT
TRBJ2-2 TRBV5-4 . . CASSLLADFTGELFF TGTGCCAGCAGCTTGTTAGCGGACTTCACCGGGGAGCTGTTTTTT
TRBJ2-7 TRBV5-5 . few CASSLPDPYEQYF TGTGCCAGCAGCTTGCCAGATCCCTACGAGCAGTACTTC
TRBJ2-5 TRBV21-1 . . CASRIPTLGQGQETQYF TGTGCCAGCAGAATCCCGACCCTGGGACAGGGGCAAGAGACCCAGTACTTC
TRBJ2-2 TRBV5-6 . few CASSFRGPNTGELFF TGTGCCAGCAGCTTCCGGGGCCCAAACACCGGGGAGCTGTTTTTT
TRBJ2-1 TRBV29-1 TRBD2 . CSVQAGAANEQFF TGCAGCGTTCAAGCGGGAGCGGCGAATGAGCAGTTCTTC
TRBJ2-1 TRBV6-2/TRBV6-3 TRBD2 . CASTRATSALGNEQFF TGTGCCAGCACCCGAGCTACTAGCGCTCTCGGGAATGAGCAGTTCTTC
TRBJ2-7 TRBV25-1 . many CASSDLGTYEQYF TGTGCCAGCAGTGATCTCGGTACCTACGAGCAGTACTTC
TRBJ2-4 TRBV21-1 . . CASSIQELPYF TGTGCCAGCAGCATCCAAGAGTTACCGTACTTC
TRBJ1-6 TRBV28 TRBD1 few CASSLPGQGYSPLHF TGTGCCAGCAGTTTACCGGGACAGGGCTATTCACCCCTCCACTTT
TRBJ2-6 TRBV11-2 TRBD1 few CASSARGSQGEGANVLTF TGTGCCAGCAGCGCTAGAGGGTCTCAGGGGGAGGGGGCCAACGTCCTGACTTTC
TRBJ2-7 TRBV5-1 TRBD2 . CASSLDGGGQYEQYF TGCGCCAGCAGCTTGGACGGGGGAGGGCAGTACGAGCAGTACTTC
TRBJ2-7 TRBV9 TRBD2 many CASSVAASGAQYF TGTGCCAGCAGCGTAGCTGCTAGCGGAGCCCAGTACTTC
TRBJ2-3 TRBV5-1 TRBD2 few CASKSGGPSLGTDTQYF TGCGCCAGCAAGAGCGGGGGCCCTTCCTTAGGCACAGATACGCAGTATTTT
TRBJ2-1 TRBV5-1 TRBD2 . CASSETSGSYNEQFF TGCGCCAGCAGCGAAACTAGCGGGAGCTACAATGAGCAGTTCTTC
TRBJ2-3 TRBV20-1 . many CSARFADTQYF TGCAGTGCTAGATTCGCAGATACGCAGTATTTT
TRBJ1-3 TRBV4-1 . . CASSQVLPSGNTIYF TGCGCCAGCAGCCAAGTACTACCATCTGGAAACACCATATATTTT
TRBJ2-1 TRBV27 TRBD1 few CASSAPGTGVKFF TGTGCCAGCAGTGCCCCCGGGACAGGGGTTAAGTTCTTC
TRBJ2-7 TRBV2 . many CASTGLPYEQYF TGTGCCAGCACGGGACTGCCTTACGAGCAGTACTTC
TRBJ2-1 TRBV7-8 . . CASSLLGGTVNNEQFF TGTGCCAGCAGCTTACTCGGCGGAACAGTTAACAATGAGCAGTTCTTC
TRBJ2-2 TRBV12-3/TRBV12-4 TRBD2 . CASSSSSGRVPGELFF TGTGCCAGCAGTTCCTCTAGCGGGAGAGTCCCCGGGGAGCTGTTTTTT
TRBJ2-3 TRBV24-1 . few CATSDDFPSPDTQYF TGTGCCACCAGTGATGACTTCCCATCCCCCGATACGCAGTATTTT
TRBJ2-1 TRBV7-9 . few CASSLTQNNEQFF TGTGCCAGCAGCTTAACACAGAACAATGAGCAGTTCTTC
TRBJ2-7 TRBV7-8 . . CASSLVQGGAYEQYF TGTGCCAGCAGCTTAGTTCAGGGTGGTGCCTACGAGCAGTACTTC
TRBJ2-5 TRBV6-1 TRBD1 . CASTQTGRETQYF TGTGCCAGCACTCAGACAGGGAGAGAGACCCAGTACTTC
TRBJ2-3 TRBV5-1 . . CASSDGQRNTDTQYF TGCGCCAGCAGTGACGGGCAGAGAAACACAGATACGCAGTATTTT